The rows below give T cell receptor beta chains drawn from one sample of a study of T cell changes during pregnancy in multiple sclerosis. Assay: immunoSEQ multiplex PCR; the TCRdb copy retains only in-frame clones and omits some. The sample consists of about 36,000 clones, roughly 93% of them appearing once. Sample: CD4+ T cells from peripheral blood mononuclear cells, taken in the first trimester of pregnancy. These receptors came from a female donor with multiple sclerosis, enrolled in a pregnancy study. CDR3s include the opening cysteine and the closing phenylalanine or tryptophan. A D gene is named only where the DNA matches it firmly. Only part of the rows carry a size: once, few, many, or a class if the clone is expanded.

>TRBV11-2|NA|TRBJ2-1|NA
CASSAGLRSNEQFF
TGTGCCAGCAGCGCAGGACTAAGGAGCAATGAGCAGTTCTTC
>TRBV10-3|NA|TRBJ1-2|NA
CAISLGARTPSYGYTF
TGTGCCATCAGTTTAGGGGCCCGAACCCCCTCCTATGGCTACACCTTC
>TRBV4-3|NA|TRBJ2-1|once
CASSPERGRGNEQFF
TGCGCCAGCAGCCCCGAAAGGGGGCGGGGCAATGAGCAGTTCTTC
>TRBV2|NA|TRBJ1-4|NA
CASKGGSNEKLFF
TGTGCCAGCAAGGGAGGGTCTAATGAAAAACTGTTTTTT
>TRBV19|TRBD1|TRBJ2-6|NA
CASSRTGQDLTF
TGTGCCAGTTCTCGGACAGGCCAGGACCTGACTTTC
>TRBV11-2|TRBD2|TRBJ2-3|NA
CASSLQTSGRTDTQYF
TGTGCCAGCAGCCTTCAGACTAGCGGGCGCACAGATACGCAGTATTTT
>TRBV9|NA|TRBJ2-1|NA
CASSPEVASGSVPFF
NA
>TRBV5-5|TRBD1|TRBJ1-2|NA
CASSHSGGQGARSLGYTF
TGTGCCAGCAGCCACTCGGGGGGACAGGGGGCGCGTTCCCTTGGCTACACCTTC
>TRBV7-2|NA|TRBJ2-2|NA
CASSPGTPVAGELFF
TGTGCCAGCAGCCCCGGGACTCCGGTCGCCGGGGAGCTGTTTTTT
>TRBV7-3|TRBD1|TRBJ2-7|NA
CASSVQGTYEQYF
TGTGCCAGCAGCGTACAGGGGACCTACGAGCAGTACTTC
>TRBV6-5|TRBD2|TRBJ2-1|NA
CASRATSGGYNEQFF
TGTGCCAGCAGGGCCACTAGCGGGGGGTACAATGAGCAGTTCTTC
>TRBV7-2|TRBD1|TRBJ1-1|once
CASSFLGTGNFEAFF
TGTGCCAGCAGCTTTCTAGGGACAGGGAACTTTGAAGCTTTCTTT